The rows below give T cell receptor beta chains drawn from one sample of a study of early T cells in non-severe SARS-CoV-2 infection. TCRdb used MiXCR to reprocess the 5' RACE reads, holding one entry per CDR3 protein. The table shows about 52,000 distinct CDR3 sequences, with more than 9.5% occurring only once. Sequences were obtained from whole blood. These receptors originate from an adult who was a healthcare worker with PCR-confirmed SARS-CoV-2 infection or an uninfected control (not recorded which). The CDR3 runs from the conserved cysteine through the conserved F or W. D genes are given only for firm matches. The size field is filled for only some rows; it gives once, few, many or a size class.

clone size	V gene	CDR3 length	J gene	D gene	CDR3 protein	CDR3 DNA
few	TRBV20-1	16	TRBJ2-2	-	CSARSMGRSSSGELFF	TGCAGTGCTAGGTCAATGGGACGGTCCTCCTCCGGGGAGCTGTTTTTT
-	TRBV6-5	16	TRBJ1-4	TRBD1	CASSYAGTGGHEKLFF	TGTGCCAGCAGTTACGCCGGGACAGGGGGCCATGAAAAACTGTTTTTT
many	TRBV10-3	16	TRBJ2-2	-	CAISGTANFNTGELFF	TGTGCCATCAGTGGGACAGCAAACTTTAACACCGGGGAGCTGTTTTTT
-	TRBV2	13	TRBJ2-7	TRBD2	CASRASGTYEQYF	TGTGCCAGCAGGGCTAGCGGCACCTACGAGCAGTACTTC
-	TRBV20-1	15	TRBJ1-6	TRBD1	CSARETGVSMSPLHF	TGCAGTGCTAGAGAAACAGGGGTTAGTATGTCACCCCTCCACTTT
many	TRBV28	11	TRBJ2-7	TRBD2	CASIASGRWYF	TGTGCCAGCATCGCGAGCGGGAGATGGTACTTC
many	TRBV9	15	TRBJ2-3	-	CASSVAPQGADTQYF	TGTGCCAGCAGCGTAGCCCCACAGGGAGCAGATACGCAGTATTTT
-	TRBV7-9	10	TRBJ1-2	-	CASYGDGYTF	TGTGCCAGCTACGGGGATGGCTACACCTTC
many	TRBV5-1	14	TRBJ1-2	-	CASSLPSNLYGYTF	TGCGCCAGCAGCTTACCTTCTAACCTTTATGGCTACACCTTC
many	TRBV18	14	TRBJ2-4	-	CASSPPQPADIQYF	TGTGCCAGCTCACCACCGCAGCCCGCCGACATTCAGTACTTC
many	TRBV19	15	TRBJ1-5	TRBD1	CASRGQGASQQPQHF	TGTGCCAGTAGAGGACAGGGGGCGAGTCAACAGCCCCAGCATTTT
many	TRBV27	14	TRBJ2-5	TRBD1	CASSPDRAIETQYF	TGTGCCAGCAGTCCGGACAGGGCGATTGAGACCCAGTACTTC
few	TRBV3-1	12	TRBJ2-7	-	CASSGDAYEQYF	TGTGCCAGCAGTGGAGACGCCTACGAGCAGTACTTC
many	TRBV6-2/TRBV6-3	11	TRBJ1-2	-	CASSRRYGYTF	TGTGCCAGCAGTCGCCGCTATGGCTACACCTTC
many	TRBV29-1	12	TRBJ2-7	-	CSVRDGSYEQYF	TGCAGCGTGAGGGACGGATCCTACGAGCAGTACTTC
-	TRBV6-6	11	TRBJ1-4	-	CASLRGEKLFF	TGTGCCAGCCTGAGGGGTGAAAAACTGTTTTTT
many	TRBV11-1	15	TRBJ2-1	-	CASSTGGSAGGEQFF	TGTGCCAGCAGCACTGGGGGGTCGGCCGGTGGTGAGCAGTTCTTC
many	TRBV13	15	TRBJ2-1	TRBD2	CASSSWTSRYNEQFF	TGTGCCAGCAGCTCGTGGACTAGCAGGTACAATGAGCAGTTCTTC
-	TRBV18	12	TRBJ1-2	-	CASSPDYRGYTF	TGTGCCAGCTCACCAGATTATCGGGGCTACACCTTC
few	TRBV2	16	TRBJ2-7	TRBD1	CASSEKSADRGGEQYF	TGTGCCAGCAGTGAAAAGTCAGCGGACAGGGGCGGCGAGCAGTACTTC
few	TRBV13	16	TRBJ2-3	-	CASSLEDSPLVETQYF	TGTGCCAGCAGCTTAGAGGACAGTCCCCTAGTAGAAACGCAGTATTTT